These 20 T cell receptor beta chains share one sample of origin, sequenced in a study of blood T cell repertoires in COVID-19. Profiled with immunoSEQ multiplex PCR; TCRdb holds only in-frame clones, not every one. This sample has about 180,000 clones; roughly 88% occur once, and the top ten carry 3.5% to 4.5%. Sequencing input: peripheral blood. Receptors were obtained from a woman aged 30 to 39 with acute or convalescent COVID-19.

CDR3 DNA: TGTGCCAGCAGCGCGCGGGACAGGGGGTTCCACTATGGCTACACCTTC. Its protein is CASSARDRGFHYGYTF. The chain uses TRBV7-8 and TRBJ1-2; 11 nucleotides match TRBD1. The CDR3 is 16 residues long. V gave up 5 bases and J gave up 3 bases; unmatched junction bases: 8. CDR1 SGHVS and CDR2 FQNEAQ come from the germline V gene.

This chain uses TRBV10-3 with TRBJ2-5; no clear D gene. Germline V gene lookup returns CDR1 ENHRY and CDR2 SYGVKD. Deletions cut 9 bases from V and 3 bases from J, with 11 bases between. This CDR3 spans 12 amino acids. CDR3 protein: CAISGLEETQYF. CDR3 nucleotides: TGTGCCATATCAGGTCTCGAAGAGACCCAGTACTTC.

The J gene is TRBJ2-7, the V gene TRBV6-5; D ambiguous. Germline CDR1 is MNHEY and CDR2 is SVGAGI. There are 11 residues in the CDR3. V lost 6 bases and J lost 4, with 7 bases in between. As DNA, the CDR3 is TGTGCCAGCAGCCTCTTTTACGAGCAGTACTTC. Translating gives CASSLFYEQYF.

The V and J genes are TRBV7-2 and TRBJ1-2; maybe TRBD1 (6 bases). With 1 base removed from V and 2 bases from J, the gap between germline ends came to 8 bases. Germline CDR1 is SGHTA and CDR2 is FQGNSA. This CDR3 has 14 amino acids. CDR3 in amino acids: CASSLVDRNYGYTF. CDR3 nucleotides: TGTGCCAGCAGCTTAGTAGACAGGAACTATGGCTACACCTTC.

The V call is TRBV11-3, the J call TRBJ2-2; 12 bases are a match to TRBD1. The CDR3 is made up of 17 amino acids. Germline CDR1 reads SGHNT; CDR2 reads YENEEA. V shed 0 bases, J shed 7 bases, and the junction held 6 bases outside the gene matches. The CDR3 loop reads CASSLEGTGGAVGELFF. CDR3 bases: TGTGCCAGCAGCTTAGAAGGGACAGGGGGCGCGGTCGGGGAGCTGTTTTTT. The complete variable domain, with remaining parts taken from reference TRBV11-3 and TRBJ2-2, reads EAGVVQSPRYKIIEKKQPVAFWCNPISGHNTLYWYLQNLGQGPELLIRYENEEAVDDSQLPKDRFSAERLKGVDSTLKIQPAELGDSAVYLCASSLEGTGGAVGELFFGEGSRLTVL.

V gene TRBV18 combines with J gene TRBJ2-1; possible D gene TRBD2, 5 bases. The CDR3 has 11 amino acids. Trimming pared 6 bases from V and 9 bases from J, leaving 9 bases between. Germline V gene data show CDR1 as KGHSH and CDR2 as LQKENI. As DNA, the CDR3 is TGTGCCAGCTCGCGGGCTGGTGAGCAGTTCTTC. It yields the protein CASSRAGEQFF.

The chain is built from TRBV27 and TRBJ1-6; 11 bases match TRBD1. Germline V gene data show CDR1 as MNHEY and CDR2 as SMNVEV (reference sequence). The V gene end was trimmed by 6 bases and the J gene end by 8 bases; junction bases not matched to a gene: 3. CDR3 length: 14 residues. CDR3 loop: CASSRTGGDSPLHF. The CDR3 nucleotides read TGTGCCAGCAGCCGGACAGGGGGCGATTCACCCCTCCACTTT.

This rearrangement joins TRBV18 to TRBJ2-7, with D unresolved. Trimming removed 3 bases from V and 6 bases from J, with 6 bases in between. Germline lookup yields CDR1 KGHSH and CDR2 LQKENI. The CDR3 length is 11 residues. CDR3 sequence: CASSPLSEQYF. CDR3 in DNA: TGTGCCAGCTCACCCCTAAGCGAGCAGTACTTC.

This rearrangement joins TRBV5-1 to TRBJ2-3; no clear D. CDR3 length equals 15 residues. The germline V and J ends were trimmed by 4 bases and 1 base, with 13 bases remaining between them. Germline V lookup: CDR1 SGHRS, CDR2 YFSETQ. The CDR3 DNA is TGCGCCAGCAGCCCCCTTTTGACTGGCACAGATACGCAGTATTTT. Translated, it gives CASSPLLTGTDTQYF.

The chain uses TRBV28 and TRBJ1-4; 7 bases agree with TRBD1. Trimming took 5 bases from V and 5 from J; bases not matched to a gene: 8. This CDR3 has 15 residues. CDR1 is MDHEN and CDR2 is SYDVKM in the germline V gene. CDR3 region: CASSIPGTENEKLFF. For the CDR3, the DNA is TGTGCCAGCAGTATACCCGGGACAGAGAATGAAAAACTGTTTTTT.

This CDR3 is CASGPGRGVEQYF. The CDR3 DNA follows: TGCGCCAGTGGGCCGGGCCGGGGTGTCGAGCAGTACTTC. V gene TRBV5-1 combines with J gene TRBJ2-7; tentative D call: TRBD2 (5 bases). CDR1 is SGHRS and CDR2 is YFSETQ in the germline V gene. CDR3 length: 13 amino acids. V lost 8 bases to trimming and J lost 6 bases, with 18 bases between them.

The chain carries TRBV4-2 and TRBJ2-1; 7 bases are a match to TRBD2. This CDR3 spans 14 amino acids. Germline CDR1 LGHNA, CDR2 YNFKEQ. Germline trimming cut 2 bases from V and 8 bases from J; bases unmatched to any gene: 6. For the CDR3, the DNA is TGTGCCAGCAGCCAAAGGGAGGGCAGGGATGAGCAGTTCTTC. This translates into CASSQREGRDEQFF.

The V gene is TRBV11-2, the J gene TRBJ2-1; 10 bases fit TRBD2. Germline V gives CDR1 SGHAT, CDR2 FQNNGV. The CDR3 is 14 amino acids. Trimming took 2 bases from V and 9 from J; bases not matched to a gene: 4. The CDR3: CASSLRLAGAEQFF. The CDR3, as DNA: TGTGCCAGCAGCTTAAGGCTAGCGGGAGCTGAGCAGTTCTTC.

The V and J genes are TRBV5-1 and TRBJ1-1; no clear D. The CDR3 extends over 13 amino acids. The V end lost 4 bases, the J end lost 0 bases, and 7 bases lay between the germline ends. Germline V lookup: CDR1 SGHRS, CDR2 YFSETQ. In DNA form, the CDR3 reads TGCGCCAGCAGCCGGGGAATGAACACTGAAGCTTTCTTT. Protein: CASSRGMNTEAFF.

The chain combines TRBV30 with TRBJ1-1; 7 bases align to TRBD1. Germline lookup yields CDR1 GTSNPN and CDR2 SVGIG (reference sequence). Losses at the gene ends were 0 bases for V and 4 bases for J; bases not matched to a gene: 5. The CDR3 spans 14 residues. CDR3 sequence (DNA): TGTGCCTGGAGTGTAAACAGGGGTGCCACTGAAGCTTTCTTT. Translation gives CAWSVNRGATEAFF.

This sequence joins TRBV24-1 and TRBJ1-5; 7 bases are a match to TRBD1. Germline loops: CDR1 KGHDR, CDR2 SFDVKD. V lost 5 bases, J lost 10 bases, and 13 bases stayed unmatched. CDR3 length equals 15 residues. In nucleotides, the CDR3 is TGTGCCACCAGTGCAGCCCAAGGACAGGCAGGCCCCCAGCATTTT. Amino acids: CATSAAQGQAGPQHF.

The chain is built from TRBV14 and TRBJ2-2; 7 nucleotides align to TRBD1. This CDR3 spans 14 amino acids. Germline-derived CDR1 and CDR2 are SGHDN and FVKESK. Trimming at V came to 4 bases and at J to 5 bases, leaving 4 bases not matched to a gene. The CDR3 here is CASSPTGETGELFF. Written as DNA, the CDR3 is TGTGCCAGCAGCCCCACAGGGGAGACCGGGGAGCTGTTTTTT.

This chain links TRBV15 with TRBJ1-6; no clear D. Germline CDR1 and CDR2: LNHNV and YYDKDF (reference sequence). V gave up 0 bases and J gave up 9 bases, with 15 bases separating them. This CDR3 has 16 amino acids. The CDR3 is CATSREGGRHPSPLHF. In nucleotides, the CDR3 is TGTGCCACCAGCAGAGAAGGAGGCCGCCATCCTTCACCCCTCCACTTT.

V is TRBV2 and J is TRBJ2-5; TRBD1 is a possible D gene (6 bases). This CDR3 has 14 residues. V gave up 5 bases and J gave up 5 bases, with 15 bases separating them. CDR1 is SNHLY and CDR2 is FYNNEI in the germline V gene. CDR3 sequence (DNA): TGTGCCAGCAGTCCCGTCAGGGGTCGGGAGACCCAGTACTTC. Its protein is CASSPVRGRETQYF.

The J gene is TRBJ1-2, the V gene TRBV28, with 7 bases lining up with TRBD1. V lost 2 bases to trimming and J lost 5 bases; unmatched junction nucleotides: 8. The V gene's germline CDR1 is MDHEN and CDR2 SYDVKM. The CDR3 extends over 15 amino acids. CDR3 nucleotides: TGTGCCAGCAGTTTAGTTGGGACAGCAAAATATGGCTACACCTTC. Translating gives CASSLVGTAKYGYTF.